This TCR beta chain came from a study of tissue T cells after allogeneic stem cell transplantation. Produced via immunoSEQ multiplex PCR; TCRdb's table is partial and in-frame only. Of around 7,700 clones listed, roughly a third are singletons. CDR1 is KGHPV, CDR2 FQNQEV, per germline (reference sequence). V lost 5 bases to trimming and J lost 6 bases; unmatched junction nucleotides: 2. The CDR3 covers 15 residues. Stated time point: mouse harvest day 14 after allogeneic transplant. Mouse grafts combined 10^7 T-cell-depleted bone marrow cells with 10^6 splenic CD5+ T cells. This clone was observed a handful of times. Any gene name here is a mouse gene name. Coverage ceases 1 residue before the CDR3 finishes, and the germline J gene fills in the end.

The TCR originated in a female BALB/c mouse given C57BL/6 T cells with graft-versus-host disease after an allogeneic hematopoietic cell transplant. The gene calls are TRBV26 and TRBJ1-6; TRBD1 aligns across 12 bases. TRBJ1-6 is assigned to the ORF class and has an uncertain function. The sample comprised skin. The CDR3 protein is CASSGTGGVNSPLYF. The CDR3 DNA, read in part, is TGTGCCAGCAGTGGGACAGGGGGCGTTAATTCGCCCCTCTAC.